This T cell receptor beta chain was obtained from a study of human T cells and chemical hapten exposure. Study-wide background: Patients received weekly diphenylcyclopropenone doses to the scalp throughout the approximately 25-week study. Patients having alopecia areata, totalis or universalis were mostly female.

Overall study findings and caveats: Controls had significantly fewer large CDR3 similarity clusters than were formed by expanded TCRs.

TCRdb fed the RACE reads into MiXCR, producing one record per CDR3 protein. The repertoire holds roughly 97,000 distinct CDR3 sequences, with about 28% as singletons. This clonotype was recorded a few times. As yet, its antigen is unknown. Stated time point: patch test 3, about 24 weeks after DPC sensitization. Treatment here: therapeutic diphenylcyclopropenone sensitization with weekly scalp DPC. Prior to each patch test being applied, blood was drawn. This clonotype was obtained from a man aged 35 to 55 with alopecia areata. Some clones in this sample may be carry-over from other donors' samples. This sample comprised whole blood, obtained in connection with sensitization to the hapten diphenylcyclopropenone (DPC).

The CDR3, as DNA: TGTGCCAGCAGAGAGGGCGGGAGCAGTACTGTCGGGGCCAACGTCCTGACTTTC. Translation gives CASREGGSSTVGANVLTF. This chain links TRBV6-5 with TRBJ2-6; 7 bases map to TRBD2. This CDR3 contains 18 residues. CDR1 is MNHEY and CDR2 is SVGAGI in the germline V gene. The V segment lost 6 bases and the J segment 4 bases; nucleotides outside the gene matches: 15.